The following is a T cell receptor beta chain sequence with its context. Its antigen is unknown. No much larger clone is present one base from it, and per-base qualities are unavailable. The sample is drawn from a study of cytomegalovirus exposure and HLA in healthy donors (dated by TCRdb to between 2016 and 2019). Describing the broader study: According to a later analysis, the roughly 120 validation repertoires were produced on the same platform as the 666 repertoires of the first cohort. The study aimed to test whether cataloging public T cell receptors could reveal signatures of past pathogen exposure. To predict cytomegalovirus infection status, the study brought together high-throughput TCR immunosequencing, statistical association of individual TCRs with disease status, and machine learning. In addition to the first cohort of roughly 670 subjects, a separate validation cohort of 120 different subjects was used. Overall study outcomes, separate from this receptor: All 120 or so repertoires were used to score co-occurrence in the validation cohort in a later analysis, because that analysis had no HLA typing for the cohort. Cytomegalovirus status was reported to be diagnosed by the classifier with high specificity and sensitivity in both the original and validation cohorts. It was suggested by the authors that the approach could potentially be generalized to other disease states and immunological phenotypes. In a later analysis, TCRs clustered in the first cohort were found to also tend to co-occur in the 100 to 150 validation repertoires, with approximately 95% of cluster scores above 0. In the study, about 150 TCR beta chains were listed as associated with cytomegalovirus. Across donors, most TCR sequences were observed very rarely, whereas some public TCRs were present in many individuals. In vitro tests confirmed that a few of the cytomegalovirus-associated TCR beta chains recognize cytomegalovirus antigens.

Separate from the approximately 670-subject first cohort, the validation cohort of 95 to 150 subjects was the group to which the donors belonged. The CDR3 starts with the cysteine, ends with the phenylalanine, and has 15 residues. The retained sequence is limited to the CDR3, 45 bases, with the frame set at the first base. V is reduced by 5 bases and J by 7 bases, leaving a spacing of 18 bases between them. The germline V gene encodes CDR1 SGHTA and CDR2 FQGNSA. The library was prepared using the immunoSEQ multiplex PCR assay. Under the source paper's analysis protocol: To diagnose cytomegalovirus status from the catalog of TCR beta chain sequences, a statistical classification framework was built. Imported from immuneACCESS, the table was reduced by TCRdb to in-frame sequences with V and J called. These copies leave out some clones; in studies compared against another copy, an unresolved V gene accounts for under half, and the cause of the remainder is not known. V, J and clone size are those of that table, while D and trimming were read from the DNA. This sample is represented by some 140,000 clones; roughly 90% of them were singletons. Roughly 3% of the sample is held by the ten biggest clonotypes.

This TCR was recovered from a young man in good health and CMV-seronegative. Specimen: PBMCs. The rearrangement combines TRBV7-2 with TRBJ1-5; TRBD1 is a possible D gene, resting on 6 matching bases. At the DNA level, the sequence is TGTGCCAGCAGCCGCGCCCCCAAAACAGGGCAGCCCCAGCATTTT. Its translation reads: CASSRAPKTGQPQHF.